These 3 T cell receptor beta chains were all obtained from the same sample, sequenced in a study of a mutant IDH1 vaccine in newly diagnosed glioma. The antigens for these receptors are not known. Libraries were prepared by immunoSEQ multiplex PCR; TCRdb keeps only in-frame clonotypes and omits some of them. The sample gives about 64,000 clones, less than 85% of which show up once; approximately 10% is in the top ten. Time point specified: week 11, during vaccination. One vaccine dose held 300 ug of mutant IDH1 20-mer peptide and came with topical imiquimod. The specimen was PBMCs, collected from a glioma patient whose treatment included an IDH1 peptide vaccine. The source is a woman aged 45-60 years with glioma.

The chain joins TRBV2 to TRBJ2-6; possibly TRBD2 for D (5 bases). The CDR3 loop spans 15 amino acids. CDR1 is SNHLY, CDR2 FYNNEI, per germline. The V end was cut by 8 bases, the J end by 0 bases, with 11 bases between. CDR3 bases: TGTGCCAGCTCGGGGAGCCTCTCTGGGGCCAACGTCCTGACTTTC. It translates to CASSGSLSGANVLTF.

The chain employs TRBV7-8 and TRBJ2-2; 10 bases agree with TRBD2. This CDR3 spans 14 amino acids. V trimming: 6 bases; J trimming: 4 bases; junction bases outside the gene matches: 2. Germline-derived CDR1 and CDR2 are SGHVS and FQNEAQ. CDR3 nucleotides: TGTGCCAGCAGGACTAGCGGGTTCACCGGGGAGCTGTTTTTT. Translation gives CASRTSGFTGELFF.

This chain's CDR3 is CASSLGDFSSYNEQFF. CDR3 bases: TGCGCCAGCAGCTTGGGAGACTTTAGCTCCTACAATGAGCAGTTCTTC. The gene calls are TRBV5-1 and TRBJ2-1; unclear D gene. CDR1 SGHRS and CDR2 YFSETQ come from the germline V gene. The CDR3 has 16 residues. V lost 0 bases and J lost 0, with 10 bases in between.